One and the same sample provided the 8 T cell receptor beta chains below, sequenced in a study of follicular helper T cells after annual influenza vaccination (dated by TCRdb to about 2017). Read against the paper, the sample's time point label means: 2015-2016 season, 7 days after influenza vaccination. Library prep was done by the immunoSEQ multiplex PCR assay. TCRdb stores this immuneACCESS table with in-frame sequences only. Part of the clones is absent; in the studies checked, under half of the shortfall reflects unresolved V genes, and no reason is known for the rest. The sample table holds approximately 11,000 clones, of which approximately 80% were seen once. About 0.5% of the sample belongs to the ten largest clones. Material: CXCR5+ CD38- circulating T follicular helper cells from blood, obtained 7 days after influenza vaccination. The intended sense of this specimen's cell subset or site label: circulating Tfh, non-naive CD4+CXCR5+PD-1+ (ICOS+CD38+ or ICOS-CD38-). The receptors shown here come from an adult who received the influenza vaccine.

A word on this clone: A read error may produce the germline difference seen at one junction end. This sequence joins TRBV5-1 and TRBJ2-5, with 7 bases that match TRBD1. The germline gives CDR1 SGHRS, CDR2 YFSETQ. This CDR3 contains 14 residues. The CDR3 loop is CATSLMTGQETQYF. CDR3 nucleotide sequence: TGCGCCACCAGCCTAATGACAGGGCAAGAGACCCAGTACTTC.

This chain joins TRBV5-1 and TRBJ1-3; a weak D match, TRBD1 (5 bases). Germline CDR1 SGHRS, CDR2 YFSETQ. V was clipped by 4 bases and J by 9 bases, with 17 bases between them. The CDR3 has 14 amino acids. DNA for the CDR3: TGCGCCAGCAGCCGCGGGACGGATAGCTCCACCATATATTTT. This encodes CASSRGTDSSTIYF.

A single count supports this clone. The rearrangement uses TRBV5-1 and TRBJ1-2, with 10 bases fitting TRBD1. V lost 4 bases to trimming and J lost 4 bases; unmatched junction nucleotides: 7. Germline CDR1 SGHRS, CDR2 YFSETQ. The CDR3 length is 15 residues. This chain's CDR3 is CASSPSTGGSYGYTF. As DNA, the CDR3 is TGCGCCAGCAGCCCCTCGACAGGGGGCAGCTATGGCTACACCTTC.

The chain employs TRBV18 and TRBJ2-2; 11 bases line up with TRBD1. CDR1 is KGHSH and CDR2 is LQKENI in the germline V gene. CDR3 size: 16 residues. V lost 0 bases and J lost 7; bases outside the gene matches: 4. The CDR3 sequence is CASSPPGQGAIGELFF. In DNA, the CDR3 is TGTGCCAGCTCACCACCCGGACAGGGGGCTATCGGGGAGCTGTTTTTT. Full variable domain (rest looked up from reference TRBV18 and TRBJ2-2): NAGVMQNPRHLVRRRGQEARLRCSPMKGHSHVYWYRQLPEEGLKFMVYLQKENIIDESGMPKERFSAEFPKEGPSILRIQQVVRGDSAAYFCASSPPGQGAIGELFFGEGSRLTVL.

The chain uses TRBV7-2 and TRBJ2-3; 8 bases fit TRBD1. Germline V gene data show CDR1 as SGHTA and CDR2 as FQGNSA. Trimming removed 8 bases from V and 0 bases from J; junction bases left unmatched: 4. The CDR3 covers 14 residues. In DNA, the CDR3 is TGTGCCAGCCACCGGGACAGGAGCACAGATACGCAGTATTTT. Translated: CASHRDRSTDTQYF.

The chain combines TRBV4-3 with TRBJ1-6; D may be TRBD1 (6 bases). With 6 bases removed from V and 7 bases from J, the gap between germline ends came to 16 bases. This CDR3 comprises 15 residues. Germline CDR1 and CDR2: LGHNA and YSLEER. The CDR3 nucleotides read TGCGCCAGCAGTCTTGGAGCGAGGGGGAATTCACCCCTCCACTTT. Protein sequence: CASSLGARGNSPLHF.

The J gene is TRBJ2-3, the V gene TRBV10-1; TRBD1 aligns across 8 bases. The length of the CDR3 is 16 residues. The ends lost 5 bases at V and 4 bases at J; junction bases unmatched: 11. Per germline, CDR1 WNHNN and CDR2 SYGVQD (reference sequence). The chain's CDR3 is CASSRLEQGGADTQYF. Here the CDR3 DNA reads TGCGCCAGCAGTCGCTTAGAACAGGGGGGCGCAGATACGCAGTATTTT.

The chain has TRBV7-2 and TRBJ2-3; 15 nucleotides line up with TRBD2. Trimming took 5 bases from V and 10 from J; bases not matched to a gene: 13. Germline V lookup: CDR1 SGHTA, CDR2 FQGNSA. The CDR3 has 17 residues. The CDR3 bases are TGTGCCAGCAGCCCGGCGGGACTAGCGGGGGGCCTAAGGGCGCAGTATTTT. This sequence encodes CASSPAGLAGGLRAQYF.